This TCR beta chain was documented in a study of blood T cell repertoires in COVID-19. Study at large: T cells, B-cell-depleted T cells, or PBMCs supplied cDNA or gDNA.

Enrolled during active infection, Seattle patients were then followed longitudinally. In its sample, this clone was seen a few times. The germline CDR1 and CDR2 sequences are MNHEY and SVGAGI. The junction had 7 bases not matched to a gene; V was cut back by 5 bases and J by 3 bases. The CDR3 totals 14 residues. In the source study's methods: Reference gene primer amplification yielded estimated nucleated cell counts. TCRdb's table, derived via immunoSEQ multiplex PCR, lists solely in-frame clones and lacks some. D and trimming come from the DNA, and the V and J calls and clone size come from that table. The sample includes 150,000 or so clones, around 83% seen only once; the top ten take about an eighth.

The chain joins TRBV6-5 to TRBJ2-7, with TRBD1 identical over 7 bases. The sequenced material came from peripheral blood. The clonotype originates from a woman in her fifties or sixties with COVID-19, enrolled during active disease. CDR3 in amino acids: CASSRTWDSYEQYF. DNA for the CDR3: TGTGCCAGCAGTAGGACCTGGGACAGCTACGAGCAGTACTTC.